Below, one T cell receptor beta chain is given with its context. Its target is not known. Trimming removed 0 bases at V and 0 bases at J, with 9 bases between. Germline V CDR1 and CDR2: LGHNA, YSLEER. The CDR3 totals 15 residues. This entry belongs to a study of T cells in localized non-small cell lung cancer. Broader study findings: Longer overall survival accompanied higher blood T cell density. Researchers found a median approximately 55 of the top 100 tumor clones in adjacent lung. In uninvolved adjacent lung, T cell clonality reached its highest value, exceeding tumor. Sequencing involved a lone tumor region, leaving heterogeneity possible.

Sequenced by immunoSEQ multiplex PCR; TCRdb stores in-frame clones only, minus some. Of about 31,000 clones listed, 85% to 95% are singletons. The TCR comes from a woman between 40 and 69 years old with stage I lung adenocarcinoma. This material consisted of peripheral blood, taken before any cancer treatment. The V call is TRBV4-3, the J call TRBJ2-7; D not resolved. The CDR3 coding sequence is TGCGCCAGCAGCCAAGAATGGCCAGTCTCCTACGAGCAGTACTTC. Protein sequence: CASSQEWPVSYEQYF.